This entry features one T cell receptor (beta chain) sequence. Its antigen specificity is not known. The data were taken from a study of T cells expressing NK-cell markers (dated by TCRdb to 2018 to 2020). Regarding the complete study: Eight or nine donors provided sorted CD3+CD56+NKG2C+, CD3+CD56+NKG2C- and CD3+CD56-NKG2C+ T-cell subsets, whose TCR beta-chain repertoires were profiled. The study sequenced eight donors, all healthy volunteers chosen at random: three men and five women. Among the eight sequenced donors, seven were HCMV-seropositive and one was HCMV-seronegative. Sequencing of the libraries produced 2 x 150 bp reads on Illumina HiSeq 2000/2500, MiSeq or NextSeq. Here is what the overall study found, with its caveats: In 5 to 7 donors, the dominant CD3+CD56+NKG2C+ clonotypes were found to rank among the top 10 CD8+ clonotypes and to make up 1.0-7.0% of CD8+ T cells. Whether the expanded NKG2C-expressing T cell clones were specific for HCMV antigens remained unclear. Those dominant clonotypes were again the most abundant among CD3+CD56-NKG2C+ cells in a few donors, at about 28.3-60.1%.

Sequencing took place on an Illumina HiSeq 2000. TCR beta cDNA libraries were made by 5'RACE template switching that added a universal primer site and unique molecular identifiers. cDNA synthesis was primed from the TCR beta constant segment and was followed by two successive PCR amplification steps. Under the source paper's analysis protocol: MIGEC was used to demultiplex reads and group reads by UMI, and MiTCR was used to assemble and quantify clonotypes. To exclude erroneous sequences, any TCR cDNA sequence not supported by at least two reads was discarded. Downstream repertoire analysis used the tcR package, and clonotypes were matched across fractions by CDR3 nucleotide sequence plus V segment. VDJmatch was used to annotate antigen specificity against VDJdb, with one amino acid substitution in CDR3 allowed. TCRdb reprocessed the reads and provides one entry for every CDR3 protein sequence; no DNA is given. These V and J calls originate from TCRdb's pipeline instead of the authors' own analysis. The table for this sample shows some 110,000 distinct CDR3 sequences. The leading ten clones occupy approximately 17% of the sample.

A commercial ELISA kit detecting HCMV-specific IgG in serum was used to determine HCMV serostatus. Ficoll density gradient centrifugation was used to isolate peripheral blood mononuclear cells from blood. Based on the germline V gene, the CDR1 and CDR2 sequences are SGHVS and FNYEAQ. The CDR3 sequence holds 12 residues, the cysteine and phenylalanine included. DNA for this receptor is not on file. What was sequenced was blood T cells: a sorted CD56 or NKG2C T cell subset, CD4+ or CD8+ T cells, or bulk PBMC T cells (not recorded which). This chain is built from TRBV7-6 and TRBJ2-7; TCRdb's D call of TRBD2 is untestable without DNA. The TCR originated in a woman between 18 and 75 years old in good health. The CDR3 amino acid sequence is: CASSLAGGPWYF.